This record covers a single TCR beta chain. This sequence may be a read error, since a much larger clone differs from it by one base. This CDR3 contains 13 residues. Germline loops: CDR1 LGHNT, CDR2 FRNRAP. Trimming removed 5 bases at V and 2 bases at J, with 9 bases between. The data derive from a study of human T cells and chemical hapten exposure. Time point noted: pre-sensitization, week 0. Treatment noted: therapeutic diphenylcyclopropenone sensitization with weekly scalp DPC. Original analysis: Sequenced samples showed a median of approximately 100,000 TCRs each, with counts running from approximately 20,000 to 700,000. TCRdb re-analysed the RACE reads in MiXCR, keeping a single row per CDR3 protein. TCRdb's processing, not the authors' own work, is the source of the V and J calls. This table holds 300,000 to 450,000 distinct CDR3 sequences, 5.1% found once.

The rearrangement links TRBV12-5 to TRBJ1-1; D is ambiguous. This receptor was identified in a woman aged 50 to 65 with alopecia areata. Some clones in this sample may be carry-over from other donors' samples. Sequenced here: whole blood, sampled in connection with sensitization to the hapten diphenylcyclopropenone (DPC). CDR3 in amino acids: CASGILGNTEAFF. In DNA form, the CDR3 reads TGTGCTAGTGGTATTCTGGGAAACACTGAAGCTTTCTTT.